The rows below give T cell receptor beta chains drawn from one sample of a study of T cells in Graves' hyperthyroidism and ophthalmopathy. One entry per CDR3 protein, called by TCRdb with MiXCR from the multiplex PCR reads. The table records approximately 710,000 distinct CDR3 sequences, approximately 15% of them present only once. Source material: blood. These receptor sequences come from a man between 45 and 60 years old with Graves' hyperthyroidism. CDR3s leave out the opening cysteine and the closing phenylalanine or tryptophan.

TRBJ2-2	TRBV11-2	ASSLVSPGELF
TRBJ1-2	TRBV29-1	SASLRAGYT
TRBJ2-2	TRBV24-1	ATSRDSPNTGELF
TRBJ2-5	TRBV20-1	SARGPQWETQY
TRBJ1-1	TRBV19	ASSLAMNTEAF
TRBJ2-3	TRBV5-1	ASSPPGSGSTDTQY
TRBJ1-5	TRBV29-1	SVKMSGSGSNQPQH
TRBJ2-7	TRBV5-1	ASSFSAGSYEQY
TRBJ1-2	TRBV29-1	SVEGTVAGYT
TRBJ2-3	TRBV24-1	ATSDRSGRAGYDTQY
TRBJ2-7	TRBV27	ASSLFMGERYEQY
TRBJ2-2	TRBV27	ASSTPGLAGKNTGELF
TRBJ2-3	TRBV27	ASSSGQVNTDTQY
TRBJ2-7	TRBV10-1	ASSNGNYEQY
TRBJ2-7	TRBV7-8	ASSRTTSGSPYEQY
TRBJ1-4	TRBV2	ASSDPTGFAEKLF
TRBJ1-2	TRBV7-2	ARRESNYGYT
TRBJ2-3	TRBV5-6	ASSWDRPTDTQY
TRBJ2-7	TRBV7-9	ASSLGGLQASEQY
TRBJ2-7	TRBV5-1	ASSRNRELPYEQY
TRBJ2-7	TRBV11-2	ASSLEGGGTEQY
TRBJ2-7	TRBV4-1	ASSQERTSSGEQY
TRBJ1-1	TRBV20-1	SAREGTGTTEAF
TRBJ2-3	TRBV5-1	ASSPDSSVNTQY
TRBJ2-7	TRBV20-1	SATEGYEQY
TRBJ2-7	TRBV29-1	SVIGHPDYEQY
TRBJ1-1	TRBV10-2	ATQQGDTEAF
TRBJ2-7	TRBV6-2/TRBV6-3	ASSDGLLYEQY
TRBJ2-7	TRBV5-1	ASSLVSDMSYEQY
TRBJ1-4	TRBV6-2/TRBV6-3	ASSPPGRLF
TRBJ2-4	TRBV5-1	ASSLWGENQGKNIQY
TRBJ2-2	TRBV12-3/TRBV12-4	ASSPGGGLVTGELF
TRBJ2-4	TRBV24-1	ATSDWVGTIQY
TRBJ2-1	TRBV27	ASSFGESYNEQF
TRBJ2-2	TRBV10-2	ASNKLLTGELF
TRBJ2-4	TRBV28	ASSTPGGGLAKNIQY
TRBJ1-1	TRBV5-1	ASSQTGISNTEAF
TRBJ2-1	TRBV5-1	ASSLVLAGGPSSYNEQF
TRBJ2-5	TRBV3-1	ASSQDHRQFGGETQY
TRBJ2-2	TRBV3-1	ASSQEVAGAAGELF
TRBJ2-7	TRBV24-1	ATSDHDSSYEQY
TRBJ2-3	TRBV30	AWSGRELQTQY
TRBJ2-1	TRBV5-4	ASSGGLAGGLEQF
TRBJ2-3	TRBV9	ASSPGVASDTQY
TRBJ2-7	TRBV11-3	ASSSRVGGQGTHEQY
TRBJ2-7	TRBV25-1	ASSESLGSAYEQY
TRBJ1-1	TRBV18	ASSVAGTAYEAF
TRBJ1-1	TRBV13	ASSFWQGNTEAF
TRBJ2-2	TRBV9	ASSRRTGELF
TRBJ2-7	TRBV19	ASSIGPGAYEQY
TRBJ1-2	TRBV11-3	ASSFSVVDYGYT
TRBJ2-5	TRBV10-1	ASSESIGGPGETQY
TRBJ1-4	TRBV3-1	ASSQVYRMELSGKLF
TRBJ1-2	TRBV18	ASSPARAFNYGYT
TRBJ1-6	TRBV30	AWSFPNSPLH
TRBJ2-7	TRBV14	ASSQASLTEYTYEQY
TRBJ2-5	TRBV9	ASSPSRRETQY
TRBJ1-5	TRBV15	ATAEYRDRGQPQH